Included here is one TCR beta chain sequence, with context. The data stem from a study of OX40 agonist ivuxolimab in advanced cancers. Using immunoSEQ multiplex PCR, the repertoire was profiled, and TCRdb retains in-frame clones only, with some absent. The sample contains tens of thousands of clones, about 83% of which appear only once. This CDR3 has 15 residues. V was shortened by 4 bases and J by 1 base, with 13 bases between the two germline ends. CDR1 is MGHRA and CDR2 is YSYEKL in the germline V gene. The TCR sequence derives from an adult with an advanced solid tumor such as melanoma, head and neck, liver or kidney cancer. The V gene is TRBV4-1, the J gene TRBJ1-1; D perhaps matches TRBD1 (6 bases). Sequencing used CD4+ or CD8+ T cells sorted from blood, obtained in a trial of the OX40 agonist ivuxolimab. The CDR3 sequence is CASSPGVGGNTEAFF. In DNA, the CDR3 is TGCGCCAGCAGCCCAGGGGTTGGCGGGAACACTGAAGCTTTCTTT.